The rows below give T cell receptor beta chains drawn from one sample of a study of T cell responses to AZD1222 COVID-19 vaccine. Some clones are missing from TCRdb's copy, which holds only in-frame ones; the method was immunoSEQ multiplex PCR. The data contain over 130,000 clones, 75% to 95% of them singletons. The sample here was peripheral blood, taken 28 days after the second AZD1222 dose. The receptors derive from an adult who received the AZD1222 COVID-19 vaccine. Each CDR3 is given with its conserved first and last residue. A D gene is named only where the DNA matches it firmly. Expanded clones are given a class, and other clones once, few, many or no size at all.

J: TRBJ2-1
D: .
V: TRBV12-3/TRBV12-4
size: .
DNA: TGTGCCAGCAGTTTTATCGACGAACGGTTCTTC
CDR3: CASSFIDERFF

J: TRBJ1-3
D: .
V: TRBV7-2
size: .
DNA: TGTGCCAGCAGCTTAGGCCGTCCTGGAAACACCATATATTTT
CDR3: CASSLGRPGNTIYF

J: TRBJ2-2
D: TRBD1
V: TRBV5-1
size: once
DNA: TGCGCCAGCAGCTCGGGACAGGGAGTCGGGGAGCTGTTTTTT
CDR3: CASSSGQGVGELFF

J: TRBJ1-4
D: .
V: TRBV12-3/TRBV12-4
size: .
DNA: TGTGCCAGCAGTTGGTTGACTAATGAAAAACTGTTTTTT
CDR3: CASSWLTNEKLFF

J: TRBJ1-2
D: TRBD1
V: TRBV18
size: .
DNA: TGTGCCAGCTCACCCCCGACAGGGCTGGGCTACACCTTC
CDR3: CASSPPTGLGYTF

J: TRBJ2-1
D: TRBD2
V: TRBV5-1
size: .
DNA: TGCGCCAGCAGCGCCGTGGGACTAGCGGGAGAAGGTGGCGCCTACAATGAGCAGTTCTTC
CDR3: CASSAVGLAGEGGAYNEQFF

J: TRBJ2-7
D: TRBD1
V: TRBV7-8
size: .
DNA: TGTGCCAGCAGCTTAGTATTTCCGGGACAGAGTATCTACGAGCAGTACTTC
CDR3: CASSLVFPGQSIYEQYF

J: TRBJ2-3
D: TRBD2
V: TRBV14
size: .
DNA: TGTGCCAGCAGCCAAGATCGGGGCCTAGCGGGTACGCAGTATTTT
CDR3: CASSQDRGLAGTQYF

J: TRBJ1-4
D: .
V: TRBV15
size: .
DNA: TGTGCCACCAGCAGGTCAGGGGCCAATAATGAAAAACTGTTTTTT
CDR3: CATSRSGANNEKLFF

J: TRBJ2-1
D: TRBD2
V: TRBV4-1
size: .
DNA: TGCGCCAGCAGCCAAGACCCACTAGCGGGAGCCTACAATGAGCAGTTCTTC
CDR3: CASSQDPLAGAYNEQFF

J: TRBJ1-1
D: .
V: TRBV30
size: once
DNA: TGTGCCTGGAGCCTGGACAGACTCACTGAAGCTTTCTTT
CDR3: CAWSLDRLTEAFF

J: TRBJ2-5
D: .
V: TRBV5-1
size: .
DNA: TGCGCCAGCAGCTCCGATACCGCAGGGGCCTACCAAGAGACCCAGTACTTC
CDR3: CASSSDTAGAYQETQYF

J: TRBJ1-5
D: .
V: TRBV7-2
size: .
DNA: TGTGCCAGCAGCTTAGTTGTAGGGGTCAATCAGCCCCAGCATTTT
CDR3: CASSLVVGVNQPQHF

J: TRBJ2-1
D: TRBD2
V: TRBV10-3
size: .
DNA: TGTGCCATCAGTGAACTAGCGGGAGGGTTGAAGAATGAGCAGTTCTTC
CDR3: CAISELAGGLKNEQFF

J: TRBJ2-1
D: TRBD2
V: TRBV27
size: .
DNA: TGTGCCAGCAGTTCCCCCGGGACTAGCGGGAGTAATGAGCAGTTCTTC
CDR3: CASSSPGTSGSNEQFF

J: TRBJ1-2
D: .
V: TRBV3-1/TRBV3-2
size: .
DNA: TGTGCCAGCAGCCAAGGGAAAACAGTGTTTTTCTATGGCTACACCTTC
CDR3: CASSQGKTVFFYGYTF

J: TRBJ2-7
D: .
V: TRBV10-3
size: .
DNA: TGTGCCATCAGCCCGCTGGGGGGTACCTCTGGGGACGAGCAGTACTTC
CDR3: CAISPLGGTSGDEQYF

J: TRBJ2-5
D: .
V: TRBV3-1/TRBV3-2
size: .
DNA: TGTGCCAGCAGCCGGGACGTAACGCAAGAGACCCAGTACTTC
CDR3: CASSRDVTQETQYF

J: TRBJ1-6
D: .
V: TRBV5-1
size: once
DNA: TGCGCCAGCAGGGTGGGTGAGGGTTCACCCCTCCACTTT
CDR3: CASRVGEGSPLHF

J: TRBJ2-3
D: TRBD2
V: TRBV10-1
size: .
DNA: TGCGCCAGCAGCGCGGGACTAGCGGGAGGCACAGATACGCAGTATTTT
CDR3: CASSAGLAGGTDTQYF

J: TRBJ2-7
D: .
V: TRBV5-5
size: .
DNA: TGTGCCAGCAGCTTGTTTGATAGCGGCCACGATCTCGCCTACGAGCAGTACTTC
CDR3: CASSLFDSGHDLAYEQYF

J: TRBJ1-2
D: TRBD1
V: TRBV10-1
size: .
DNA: TGCGCCAGCAGTGATCGCCTCAGGGGGCGAGACTATGGCTACACCTTC
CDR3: CASSDRLRGRDYGYTF

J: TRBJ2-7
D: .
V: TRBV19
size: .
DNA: TGTGCCAGTAGCCCGGCTGCGGGGTTTATCGAGCAGTACTTC
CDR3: CASSPAAGFIEQYF

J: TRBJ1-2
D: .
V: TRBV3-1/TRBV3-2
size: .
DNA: TGTGCCAGCAGCCAAAAGGCAGGGAGTTTTAGTGGCTACACCTTC
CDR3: CASSQKAGSFSGYTF

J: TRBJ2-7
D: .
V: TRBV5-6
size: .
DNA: TGTGCCAGCAGCCCAGACCCGACGCGAACCGAGCAGTACTTC
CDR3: CASSPDPTRTEQYF

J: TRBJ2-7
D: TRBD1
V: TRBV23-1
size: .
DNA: TGCGCCAGCGTCATTACCCTCCGGACAGGAGATAACGAGCAGTACTTC
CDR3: CASVITLRTGDNEQYF

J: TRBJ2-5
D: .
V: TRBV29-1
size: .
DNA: TGCAGCGTTGAAGGGACAGTCCAAGAGACCCAGTACTTC
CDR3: CSVEGTVQETQYF

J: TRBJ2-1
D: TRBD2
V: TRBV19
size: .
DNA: TGTGCCAGTAGTATTGAGACTAGCACATCCTACAATGAGCAGTTCTTC
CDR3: CASSIETSTSYNEQFF